This T cell receptor (beta chain) came from a study of CD8+ T cells in alopecia areata. Study findings and constraints: For lesional scalp, especially alopecia totalis/universalis, clonality was higher than in normal scalp.

Following RNA extraction, reverse transcription yielded cDNA that acted as the sequencing template. This table comes from immunoSEQ multiplex PCR, and its TCRdb copy is limited to in-frame clones, with some not included. The repertoire holds 120,000 or so clones, roughly 58% seen once, with 3.5% to 5.5% in the top ten. This clone was found a few times. The target antigen is unknown. Germline CDR1 reads SGHDN; CDR2 reads FVKESK. The CDR3 is made up of 11 amino acids. Trimming removed 4 bases at V and 5 bases at J, with 6 bases between. This sequence originates from a human donor with alopecia areata. The J gene is TRBJ2-7, the V gene TRBV14, with D uncertain. This sample comprised CD4+ T cells sorted from blood, obtained at week 0. CDR3 nucleotide sequence: TGTGCCAGCAGCCTACGGGACGAGCAGTACTTC. Its protein product is CASSLRDEQYF. Complete variable domain (other parts from reference TRBV14 and TRBJ2-7): EAGVTQFPSHSVIEKGQTVTLRCDPISGHDNLYWYRRVMGKEIKFLLHFVKESKQDESGMPNNRFLAERTGGTYSTLKVQPAELEDSGVYFCASSLRDEQYFGPGTRLTVT.